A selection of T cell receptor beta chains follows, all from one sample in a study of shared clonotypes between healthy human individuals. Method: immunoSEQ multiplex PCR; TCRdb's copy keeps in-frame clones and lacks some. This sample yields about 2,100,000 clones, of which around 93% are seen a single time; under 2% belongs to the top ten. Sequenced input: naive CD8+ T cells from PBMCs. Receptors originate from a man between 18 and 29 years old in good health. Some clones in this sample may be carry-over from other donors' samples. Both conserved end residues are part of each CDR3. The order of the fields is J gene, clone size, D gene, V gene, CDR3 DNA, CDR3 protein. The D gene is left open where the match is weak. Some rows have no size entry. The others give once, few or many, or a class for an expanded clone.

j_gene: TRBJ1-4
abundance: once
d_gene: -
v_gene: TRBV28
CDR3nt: TGTGCCAGCAGTTTGGCAAATGAAAAACTGTTTTTT
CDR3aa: CASSLANEKLFF

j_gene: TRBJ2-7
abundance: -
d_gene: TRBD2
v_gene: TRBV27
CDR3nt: TGTGCCAGCAGTCCCGGCGGGGGGGGCCACGAGCAGTACTTC
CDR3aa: CASSPGGGGHEQYF

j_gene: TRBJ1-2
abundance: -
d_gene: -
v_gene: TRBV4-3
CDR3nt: TGCGCCAGCAGCCAAGACCGCGCGACGGTCGGCTACACCTTC
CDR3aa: CASSQDRATVGYTF

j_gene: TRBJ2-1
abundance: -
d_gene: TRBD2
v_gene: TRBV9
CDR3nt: TGTGCCAGCAGCCCGACTAGCGGGAGTCGGAATGAGCAGTTCTTC
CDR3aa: CASSPTSGSRNEQFF

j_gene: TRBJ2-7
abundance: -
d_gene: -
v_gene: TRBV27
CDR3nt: TGTGCCAGCAGTATTGGCGGCGGAGTAATTCCCTACGAGCAGTACTTC
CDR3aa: CASSIGGGVIPYEQYF

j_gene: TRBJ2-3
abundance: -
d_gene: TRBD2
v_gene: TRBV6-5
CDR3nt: TGTGCCAGCAGTTACCTAGCGGGAGGGCCGGAAGATACGCAGTATTTT
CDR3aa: CASSYLAGGPEDTQYF

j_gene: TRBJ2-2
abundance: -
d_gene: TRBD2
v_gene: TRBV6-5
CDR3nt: TGTGCCAGCAGCCCCGGGAGGGGTATTAGTGGGGAGCTGTTTTTT
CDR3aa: CASSPGRGISGELFF

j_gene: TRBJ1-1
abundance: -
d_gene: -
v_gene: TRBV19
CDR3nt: TGTGCCAGTAGTATCCTTAGGGGGAACACTGAAGCTTTCTTT
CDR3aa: CASSILRGNTEAFF

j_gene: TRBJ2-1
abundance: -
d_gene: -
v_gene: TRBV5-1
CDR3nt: TGCGCCAGCGTTGGGGTTACCTACAATGAGCAGTTCTTC
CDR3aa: CASVGVTYNEQFF

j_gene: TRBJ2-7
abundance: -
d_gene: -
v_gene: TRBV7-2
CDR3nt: TGTGCCAGCAGCCCTGGGGCTTTCTACGAGCAGTACTTC
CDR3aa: CASSPGAFYEQYF

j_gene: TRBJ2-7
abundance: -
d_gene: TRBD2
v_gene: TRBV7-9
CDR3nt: TGTGCCAGCAGTCCTAGCGGGTCTACTGAGGGCTACGAGCAGTACTTC
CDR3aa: CASSPSGSTEGYEQYF

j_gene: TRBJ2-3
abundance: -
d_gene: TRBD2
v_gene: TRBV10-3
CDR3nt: TGTGCCATCAGTGCTAGACTAGCGGGAGAGGGTGGAGATACGCAGTATTTT
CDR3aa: CAISARLAGEGGDTQYF

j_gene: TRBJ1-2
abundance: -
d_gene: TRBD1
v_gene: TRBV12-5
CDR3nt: TGTGCTAGTGGTCCGGGACAGGGGGACGGTATTAGCTATGGCTACACCTTC
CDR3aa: CASGPGQGDGISYGYTF

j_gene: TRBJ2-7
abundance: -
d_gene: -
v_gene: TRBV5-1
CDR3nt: TGCGCCAGCAGCTTGGCCGGCAGTACCTACGAGCAGTACTTC
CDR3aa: CASSLAGSTYEQYF

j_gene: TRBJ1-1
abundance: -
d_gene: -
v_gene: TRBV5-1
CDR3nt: TGCGCCAGCAGCCCGAGGATAGAACTAAACACTGAAGCTTTCTTT
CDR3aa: CASSPRIELNTEAFF

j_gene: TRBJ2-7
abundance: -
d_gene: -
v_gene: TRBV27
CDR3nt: TGTGCCAGCAGTCCTCGGCGGGGCGAGCAGTACTTC
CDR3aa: CASSPRRGEQYF

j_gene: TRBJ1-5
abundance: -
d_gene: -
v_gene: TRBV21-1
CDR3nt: TGTGCCAGCAGCTCAGCCTTGGCGAGACGGCGGGATCAGGGCAATCAGCCCCAGCATTTT
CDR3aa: CASSSALARRRDQGNQPQHF

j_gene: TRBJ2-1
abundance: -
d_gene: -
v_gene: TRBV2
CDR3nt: TGTGCCAGCAGTGAAGCGGACTCAGAGCCCCGTACCTACAATGAGCAGTTCTTC
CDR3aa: CASSEADSEPRTYNEQFF

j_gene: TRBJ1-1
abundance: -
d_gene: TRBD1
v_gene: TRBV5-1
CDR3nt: TGCGCCAGCAGCGTCACAGGGGGCCCTGAAGCTTTCTTT
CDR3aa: CASSVTGGPEAFF

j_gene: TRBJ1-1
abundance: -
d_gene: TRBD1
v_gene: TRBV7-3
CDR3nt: TGTGCCAGCAGCCGCCGGCGGGACAGGGGGTTCTTGAACACTGAAGCTTTCTTT
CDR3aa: CASSRRRDRGFLNTEAFF

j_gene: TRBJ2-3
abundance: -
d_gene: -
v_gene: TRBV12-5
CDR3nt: TGTGCTAGTGGCCCCGGAGGAACAGATACGCAGTATTTT
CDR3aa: CASGPGGTDTQYF

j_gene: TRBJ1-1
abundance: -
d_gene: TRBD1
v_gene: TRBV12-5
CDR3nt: TGTGCTAGTGGACTAGACAGGGAAGTTGAAGCTTTCTTT
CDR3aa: CASGLDREVEAFF

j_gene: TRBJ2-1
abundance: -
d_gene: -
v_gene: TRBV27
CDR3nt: TGTGCCAGCAGTTTAATTCTGGGGGTAGATGAGCAGTTCTTC
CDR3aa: CASSLILGVDEQFF

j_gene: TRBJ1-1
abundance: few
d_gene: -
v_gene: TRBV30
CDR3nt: TGTGCCTGGAGTGTTGGAGGCGGGCCTGAAGCTTTCTTT
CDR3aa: CAWSVGGGPEAFF

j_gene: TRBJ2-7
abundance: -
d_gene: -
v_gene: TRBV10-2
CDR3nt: TGCGCCAGCAGTGAGTTCCAGGGGTTCGGAGAGCAGTACTTC
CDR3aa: CASSEFQGFGEQYF

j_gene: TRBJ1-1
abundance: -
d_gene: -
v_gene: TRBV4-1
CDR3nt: TGCGCCAGCAGCCAAGCGCACGGGACCACTGAAGCTTTCTTT
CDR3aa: CASSQAHGTTEAFF

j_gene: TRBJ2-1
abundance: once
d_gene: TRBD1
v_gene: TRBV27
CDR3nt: TGTGCCAGCAGTTTCGGGACAGGGGCCTACAATGAGCAGTTCTTC
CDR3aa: CASSFGTGAYNEQFF

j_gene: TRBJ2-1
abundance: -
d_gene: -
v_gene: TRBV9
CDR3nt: TGTGCCAGCAGCGTAGAGGGGGGTTCGTACAATGAGCAGTTCTTC
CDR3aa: CASSVEGGSYNEQFF

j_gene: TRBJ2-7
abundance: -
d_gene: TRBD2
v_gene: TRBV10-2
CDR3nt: TGCGCCAGCAGTTGGGGGGGAGCCTACGAGCAGTACTTC
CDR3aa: CASSWGGAYEQYF

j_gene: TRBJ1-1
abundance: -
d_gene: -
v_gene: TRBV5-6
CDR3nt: TGTGCCAGCAGCTACCCGACAGACAACACTGAAGCTTTCTTT
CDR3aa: CASSYPTDNTEAFF

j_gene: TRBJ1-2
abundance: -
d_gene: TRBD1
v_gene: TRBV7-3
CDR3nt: TGTGCCAGCAGCCGAGGGACAGGGGGCGACTATGGCTACACCTTC
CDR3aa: CASSRGTGGDYGYTF

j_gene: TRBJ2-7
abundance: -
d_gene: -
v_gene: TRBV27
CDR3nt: TGTGCCAGCAGTTCGTCGAGGAGAGCCTACGAGCAGTACTTC
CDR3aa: CASSSSRRAYEQYF

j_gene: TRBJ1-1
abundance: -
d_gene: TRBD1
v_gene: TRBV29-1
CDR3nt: TGCAGCGCCAGACAGGGTGAGGTTTTTAGTCCTGAAGCTTTCTTT
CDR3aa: CSARQGEVFSPEAFF

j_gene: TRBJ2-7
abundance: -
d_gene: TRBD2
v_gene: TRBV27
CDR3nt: TGTGCCAGCAGTTCCACTAGCGGGAGTTACGAGCAGTACTTC
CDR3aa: CASSSTSGSYEQYF